This T cell receptor (beta chain) is drawn from a study of blood T cell repertoires in COVID-19. Whole-study context: From the United States, Italy and Spain came samples of acute and convalescent COVID-19. In each case, the material was cDNA or gDNA derived from T cells, B-cell-depleted T cells, or PBMCs.

CDR3 size: 19 residues. Trimming removed 0 bases at V and 0 bases at J, with 17 bases between. Germline V gene data show CDR1 as SGHVS and CDR2 as FQNEAQ. Authors' data handling: Reference gene primer amplification gave nucleated cell count estimates. TCRdb keeps only in-frame clones here, not all; method: immunoSEQ multiplex PCR. The D gene and trimming were derived from the DNA, and the V and J assignments and clone size from that table. The data contain approximately 150,000 clones, around four fifths of them singletons. The TCR originated in a man aged 40-49 years with acute COVID-19. This chain links TRBV7-8 with TRBJ1-4, with D perhaps TRBD1 (6 bases). The material sequenced was PBMCs or T cells enriched from blood (not recorded which). The CDR3 DNA reads as TGTGCCAGCAGCTTAGCGTTCCCGGGAAACAGGGCAACTAATGAAAAACTGTTTTTT. Translated, it gives CASSLAFPGNRATNEKLFF.